This T cell receptor beta chain was documented in a study of early T cells in non-severe SARS-CoV-2 infection. Findings and caveats of the study: Matching results from VDJdb favored anti-spike CD8 responses, leaving private and CD4 specificities undetected.

Individual cDNA molecules were tagged with unique molecular identifiers, the study reported. TCRdb recomputed calls from the 5' RACE reads with MiXCR, one row per CDR3 protein. The sample contains under 65,000 distinct CDR3 sequences, roughly 12% of which appear only once. With 5 bases clipped from V and 5 bases from J, the junction kept 5 bases outside the gene matches. CDR3 size: 15 residues. Germline loops: CDR1 SGHVS, CDR2 FQNEAQ. There are a few counts of this clonotype. Antigen specificity is unknown. Sequenced: whole blood. The source of this sequence is an adult who was a healthcare worker with PCR-confirmed SARS-CoV-2 infection or an uninfected control (not recorded which). The chain combines TRBV7-8 with TRBJ2-3; TRBD1 aligns across 12 bases. CDR3 in DNA: TGTGCCAGCAGCCTTGGGACAGGGGGCGAAGATACGCAGTATTTT. It codes for CASSLGTGGEDTQYF.